The present T cell receptor (beta chain) was sequenced within a study of cytomegalovirus exposure and HLA in healthy donors. General study results and limits: Most CMV-associated TCR beta chains were later found to appear HLA-restricted. TCR beta V segments were, for the most part, productive about 87% or about 30% of the time in an earlier analysis.

This CDR3 region has 16 residues. A remark on this clone: Its target is unknown.

The study ran its PCR with 60 Vbeta and 13 Jbeta primers. The repertoire was sequenced with immunoSEQ multiplex PCR; TCRdb's copy has only in-frame clones and lacks some. The sample has about 160,000 clones, 80% seen once. The sequencing input was PBMCs. The source is a woman between 50 and 59 years old in good health and CMV-seronegative. The chain has TRBV21-1 and TRBJ2-1; the tabulated D call, TRBD2, remains unverified against the DNA. TRBV21-1 is a pseudogene segment. CDR3 amino acids: CASSKEASGSINEQFF. The DNA of the CDR3 is TGTGCCAGCAGCAAAGAGGCTAGCGGGAGTATTAATGAGCAGTTCTTC.